The T cell receptor beta chain under discussion was sequenced for a study of OX40 agonist ivuxolimab in advanced cancers. As for the study more broadly: Ivuxolimab was an agonistic, fully human IgG2 monoclonal antibody directed against OX40 (CD134), a costimulatory receptor. Intravenous ivuxolimab was administered to patients every 2 weeks at six dose levels: 0.01, 0.1, 0.3, 1.5, 3 and 10 mg/kg. Among the 52 dose-escalation patients, some 20 had hepatocellular carcinoma, roughly 15 melanoma, 9 renal cell carcinoma and 9 head and neck cancer. In the dose-escalation cohort, 82.7% of patients were male, and the mean age was approximately 64 years, with a range of roughly 20 to 80. Prior anti-PD-1, anti-PD-L1 or anti-CTLA-4 therapy was permitted, and approximately 42% of dose-escalation patients had received checkpoint inhibitors. Three dose-escalation patients achieved partial responses, one with hepatocellular carcinoma and two with cutaneous melanoma. Peripheral TCRbeta sequencing was intended to test whether TCR sequence diversity was altered and clonal T-cell expansion was caused by ivuxolimab. The paper reports the monotherapy dose-escalation portion (N of about 47 patients) of the phase I ivuxolimab trial. What the research found in general, with its limitations: Partial responders in the 0.1-3.0 mg/kg groups had among the lowest normalized peripheral clonal expansion, especially among CD8+ T cells. At doses from 0.1 to 3.0 mg/kg, clonal expansion was seen in both CD4+ and CD8+ blood T cells between baseline and week 6. After ivuxolimab, CD8+ T cells had more expanded clones than CD4+ T cells on average. Low levels of normalized T-cell clonal expansion were also shown by some nonresponding patients. The antigen specificity of the clonally expanded peripheral T cells was not determined.

For sequencing of the TCRbeta CDR3 region, genomic DNA was extracted from the sorted cells. TCRbeta CDR3 regions were sequenced using the immunoSEQ Assay. Drawn from immuneACCESS, this table holds only the in-frame rearrangements with V and J called that TCRdb kept. Clones are partly lost; checked studies trace under half to an unresolved V gene and leave the rest unexplained. The sample yields 95,000 to 150,000 clones; just under 95% were counted once. The biggest ten clones account for approximately 0.15% of the sample. The germline V gene yields MRHNA for CDR1 and SNTAGT for CDR2. Including the terminal cysteine and phenylalanine, the CDR3 comprises 13 residues. Only the CDR3 region is kept as DNA, spanning 39 bases read in frame from base 1. V is pared back by 2 bases and J by 5 bases, with 8 bases lying between the germline termini. Concerning this clone itself: Its cognate antigen has yet to be identified. Base qualities are missing; no much larger clone stands one base away.

The trial excluded patients who had a history of autoimmune disease or who were on systemic immunosuppression. In every dose cohort, peripheral blood was drawn for TCR sequencing at baseline, cycle 4 day 1, and cycle 7 day 1. Samples came from an open-label, multicenter, first-in-human phase I dose-escalation trial of ivuxolimab. The trial enrolled adults with locally advanced or metastatic head and neck squamous cell, hepatocellular, melanoma or renal cell carcinoma. Before TCR sequencing, CD4+ T cells and CD8+ T cells were sorted from peripheral blood as separate populations. This receptor was identified in an adult with an advanced solid tumor such as melanoma, head and neck, liver or kidney cancer. This chain is built from TRBV6-4 and TRBJ2-3, with no reliable assignment of the D segment. The material was CD4+ or CD8+ T cells sorted from blood, obtained in a trial of the OX40 agonist ivuxolimab. The DNA reads as follows: TGTGCCAGCAGTGACAGGGAAGGAGATACGCAGTATTTT. It is translated as CASSDREGDTQYF.